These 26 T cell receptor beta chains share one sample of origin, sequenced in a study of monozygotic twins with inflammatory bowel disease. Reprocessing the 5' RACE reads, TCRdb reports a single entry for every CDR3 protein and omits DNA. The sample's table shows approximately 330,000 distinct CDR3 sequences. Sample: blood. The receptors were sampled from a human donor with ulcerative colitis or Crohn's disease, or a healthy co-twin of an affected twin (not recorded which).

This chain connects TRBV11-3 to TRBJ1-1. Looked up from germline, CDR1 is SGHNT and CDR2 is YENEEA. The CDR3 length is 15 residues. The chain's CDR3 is CASSQTRDRSTEAFF.

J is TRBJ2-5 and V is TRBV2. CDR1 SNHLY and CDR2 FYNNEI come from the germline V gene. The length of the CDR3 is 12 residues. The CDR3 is CASSVMGETQYF.

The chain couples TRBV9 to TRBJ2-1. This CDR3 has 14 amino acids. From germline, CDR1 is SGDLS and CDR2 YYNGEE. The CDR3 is CASSVGVLENEQFF.

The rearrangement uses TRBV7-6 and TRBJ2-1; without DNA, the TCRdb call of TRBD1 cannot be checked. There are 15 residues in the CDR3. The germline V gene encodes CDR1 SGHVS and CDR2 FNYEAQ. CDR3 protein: CASSSTGDPYNEQFF.

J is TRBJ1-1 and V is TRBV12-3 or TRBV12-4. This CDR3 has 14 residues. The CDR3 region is CASSLERVNTEAFF.

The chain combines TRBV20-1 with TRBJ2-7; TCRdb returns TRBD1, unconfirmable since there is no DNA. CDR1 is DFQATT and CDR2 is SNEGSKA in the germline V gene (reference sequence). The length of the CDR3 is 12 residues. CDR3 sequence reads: CSTHGMLFEQYF.

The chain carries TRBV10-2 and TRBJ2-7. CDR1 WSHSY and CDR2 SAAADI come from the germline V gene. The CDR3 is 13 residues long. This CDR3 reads CASSEGNSGEQYF.

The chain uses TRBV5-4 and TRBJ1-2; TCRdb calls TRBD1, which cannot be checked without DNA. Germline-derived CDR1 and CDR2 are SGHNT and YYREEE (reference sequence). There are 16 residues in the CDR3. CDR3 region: CASSPDPGTGSSGYTF.

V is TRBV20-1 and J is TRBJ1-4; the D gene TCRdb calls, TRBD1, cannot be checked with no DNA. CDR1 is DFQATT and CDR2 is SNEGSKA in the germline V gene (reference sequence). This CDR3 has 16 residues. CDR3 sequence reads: CSAGGGTGVLIEKLFF.

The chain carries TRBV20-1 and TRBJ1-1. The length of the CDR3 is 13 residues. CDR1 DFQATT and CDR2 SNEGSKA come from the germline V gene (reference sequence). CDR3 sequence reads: CSAAGTAETEAFF.

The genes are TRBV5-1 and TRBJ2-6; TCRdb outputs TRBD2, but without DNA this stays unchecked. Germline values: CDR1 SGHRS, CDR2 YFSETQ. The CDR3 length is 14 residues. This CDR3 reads CASSLDPATNVLTF.

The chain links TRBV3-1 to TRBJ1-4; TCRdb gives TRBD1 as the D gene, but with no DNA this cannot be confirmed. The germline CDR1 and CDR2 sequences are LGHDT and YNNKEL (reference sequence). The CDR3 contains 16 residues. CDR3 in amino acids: CASSQPPQGGGEKLFF.

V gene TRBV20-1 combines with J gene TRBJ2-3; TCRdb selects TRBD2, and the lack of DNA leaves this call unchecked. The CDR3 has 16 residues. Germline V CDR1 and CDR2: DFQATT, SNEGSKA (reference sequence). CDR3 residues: CSARDLAGLKPDTQYF.

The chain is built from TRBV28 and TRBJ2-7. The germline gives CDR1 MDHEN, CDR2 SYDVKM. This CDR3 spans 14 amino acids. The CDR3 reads CASSLAGRAYEQYF. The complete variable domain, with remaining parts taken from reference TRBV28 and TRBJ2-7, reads DVKVTQSSRYLVKRTGEKVFLECVQDMDHENMFWYRQDPGLGLRLIYFSYDVKMKEKGDIPEGYSVSREKKERFSLILESASTNQTSMYLCASSLAGRAYEQYFGPGTRLTVT.

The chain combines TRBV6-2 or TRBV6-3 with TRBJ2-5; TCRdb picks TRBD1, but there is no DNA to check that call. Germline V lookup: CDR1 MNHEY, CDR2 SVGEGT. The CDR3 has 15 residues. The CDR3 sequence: CASSIAGTAQETQYF.

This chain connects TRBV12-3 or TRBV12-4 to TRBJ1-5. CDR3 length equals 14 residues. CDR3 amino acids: CASRMTGPYQPQHF.

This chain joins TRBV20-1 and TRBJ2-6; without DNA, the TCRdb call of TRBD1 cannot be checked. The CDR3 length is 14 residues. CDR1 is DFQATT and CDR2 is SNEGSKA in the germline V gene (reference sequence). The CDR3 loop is CSATGTAGANVLTF.

This CDR3 is CSASFSDEKLFF. The V gene is TRBV20-1, the J gene TRBJ1-4. Germline CDR1 DFQATT, CDR2 SNEGSKA (reference sequence). The CDR3 loop spans 12 amino acids.

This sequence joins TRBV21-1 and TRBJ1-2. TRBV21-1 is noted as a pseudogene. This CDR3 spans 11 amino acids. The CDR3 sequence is CASSAPSGYTF.

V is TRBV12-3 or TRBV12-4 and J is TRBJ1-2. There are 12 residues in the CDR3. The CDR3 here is CASTFGTYGYTF.

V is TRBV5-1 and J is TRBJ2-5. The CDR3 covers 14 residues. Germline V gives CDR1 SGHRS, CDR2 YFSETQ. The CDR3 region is CASSLASGQETQYF.

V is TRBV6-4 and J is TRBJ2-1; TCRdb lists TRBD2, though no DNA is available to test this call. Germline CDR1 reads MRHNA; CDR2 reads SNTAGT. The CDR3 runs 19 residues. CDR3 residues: CASSHGASGLTGLYNEQFF.

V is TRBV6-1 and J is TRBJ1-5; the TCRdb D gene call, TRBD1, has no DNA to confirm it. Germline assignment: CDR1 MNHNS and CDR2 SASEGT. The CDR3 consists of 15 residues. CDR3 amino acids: CASSEPTTGNQPQHF.

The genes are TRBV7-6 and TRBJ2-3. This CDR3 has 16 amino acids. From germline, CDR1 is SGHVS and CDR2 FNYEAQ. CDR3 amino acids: CASSLIRSGSTDTQYF. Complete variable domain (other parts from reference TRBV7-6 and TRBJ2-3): GAGVSQSPRYKVTKRGQDVALRCDPISGHVSLYWYRQALGQGPEFLTYFNYEAQQDKSGLPNDRFSAERPEGSISTLTIQRTEQRDSAMYRCASSLIRSGSTDTQYFGPGTRLTVL.

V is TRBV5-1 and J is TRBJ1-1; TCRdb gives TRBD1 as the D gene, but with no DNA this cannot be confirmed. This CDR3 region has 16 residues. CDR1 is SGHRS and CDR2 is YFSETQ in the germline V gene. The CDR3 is CASSPGQGGRNTEAFF.

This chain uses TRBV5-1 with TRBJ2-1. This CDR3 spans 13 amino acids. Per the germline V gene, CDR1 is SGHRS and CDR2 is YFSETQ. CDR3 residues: CASSLYSSNEQFF. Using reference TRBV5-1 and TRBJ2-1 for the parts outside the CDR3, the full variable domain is KAGVTQTPRYLIKTRGQQVTLSCSPISGHRSVSWYQQTPGQGLQFLFEYFSETQRNKGNFPGRFSGRQFSNSRSEMNVSTLELGDSALYLCASSLYSSNEQFFGPGTRLTVL.